This TCR beta chain was captured by sequencing in a study of shared clonotypes between healthy human individuals. Study in general: The study used three CD4 naive, three CD4 memory, two CD8 naive and one CD8 memory plate per donor.

In its sample, this clone was seen many times. Antigen unknown. Other DNA sequences within the sample encode an identical CDR3. Repertoires were generated with immunoSEQ multiplex PCR, while TCRdb's copy carries only in-frame clones and drops some. The sample has roughly 1 million clones, around 78% seen once. Trimming cost V 4 bases and J 7 bases, with 13 bases left between them. The CDR3 runs to 12 residues. Germline lookup yields CDR1 SQVTM and CDR2 ANQGSEA. General observations from the study: A generally larger estimated richness was seen in naive subsets than in memory subsets.

The sequenced sample was memory CD4+ T cells from PBMCs. As to subset: CD45RA-negative fraction. This chain uses TRBV29-1 with TRBJ1-2; D not certain. This sequence was found in a man between 18 and 35 years old in good health. Some clones in this sample may be carry-over from other donors' samples. The CDR3 DNA follows: TGCAGCGTTGGCGCGGGAAGGGTTGGCTACACCTTC. This encodes CSVGAGRVGYTF. The entire variable domain, with the rest obtained from reference TRBV29-1 and TRBJ1-2, is as follows: SAVISQKPSRDICQRGTSLTIQCQVDSQVTMMFWYRQQPGQSLTLIATANQGSEATYESGFVIDKFPISRPNLTFSTLTVSNMSPEDSSIYLCSVGAGRVGYTFGSGTRLTVV.